These 10 T cell receptor beta chains share one sample of origin, sequenced in a study of radiotherapy plus CTLA-4 blockade in lung cancer (dated by TCRdb to 2017 to 2018). The library was obtained by the immunoSEQ multiplex PCR assay. TCRdb carries this immuneACCESS record with in-frame sequences only. Its versions omit some clonotypes, under half of them owing to an unresolved V gene in the studies checked, with the rest unexplained. Here the sample has about 90,000 clones; around four fifths occur a single time. In total, the top ten clones hold roughly 15% of the sample. The source was peripheral blood, collected from a patient treated with radiotherapy plus ipilimumab. The receptor set was obtained from a human donor with non-small cell lung cancer that progressed on radiotherapy plus ipilimumab.

The chain links TRBV9 to TRBJ2-6; the D is unclear. CDR1 and CDR2 from the germline V gene are SGDLS and YYNGEE. The CDR3 totals 15 residues. V was shortened by 3 bases and J by 0 bases, with 7 bases between the two germline ends. This chain's CDR3 is CASSARHSGANVLTF. Here the CDR3 DNA reads TGTGCCAGCAGCGCGCGACACTCTGGGGCCAACGTCCTGACTTTC.

The chain employs TRBV27 and TRBJ2-3; the D is unclear. The CDR3 is 12 residues long. The V end lost 0 bases, the J end lost 5 bases, and 3 bases lay between the germline ends. Germline CDR1 reads MNHEY; CDR2 reads SMNVEV (reference sequence). The DNA for the CDR3 is TGTGCCAGCAGTTTATCGAGAGATACGCAGTATTTT. Protein sequence: CASSLSRDTQYF.

The genes are TRBV19 and TRBJ1-3; no clear D gene. Germline CDR1 is LNHDA and CDR2 is SQIVND (reference sequence). Trimming pared 9 bases from V and 0 bases from J, leaving 9 bases between. The CDR3 loop spans 13 amino acids. CDR3 in amino acids: CASAAYSGNTIYF. The DNA of the CDR3 is TGTGCCAGCGCCGCATACTCTGGAAACACCATATATTTT.

The rearrangement uses TRBV2 and TRBJ1-2; no reliable D call. The V end was cut by 9 bases, the J end by 4 bases, with 12 bases between. The CDR3 spans 12 residues. Per the germline V gene, CDR1 is SNHLY and CDR2 is FYNNEI. CDR3 protein: CASPRGRYGYTF. The CDR3 region has the DNA TGTGCCAGTCCTCGCGGCCGCTATGGCTACACCTTC.

V and J are TRBV6-5 and TRBJ1-2, with D perhaps matching TRBD1 (6 bases). In germline, CDR1 is MNHEY, CDR2 SVGAGI. The germline V and J ends were trimmed by 10 bases and 4 bases, with 16 bases remaining between them. This CDR3 is 13 amino acids long. In nucleotides, the CDR3 is TGTGCCACCCGGACCGACAGGCCCTATGGCTACACCTTC. Amino acid sequence: CATRTDRPYGYTF.

This clone was counted only a few times. The chain has TRBV7-8 and TRBJ2-7; possible D gene TRBD2, 6 bases. This CDR3 contains 16 residues. CDR1 and CDR2 (germline): SGHVS, FQNEAQ. Between the trimmed V and J ends, which lost 7 bases and 4 bases, there was a span of 23 bases. This CDR3 is CASTPYRAPGVYEQYF. The CDR3 bases are TGTGCCAGCACCCCGTACCGGGCCCCGGGGGTATACGAGCAGTACTTC.

The chain couples TRBV19 to TRBJ1-2; 9 bases fit TRBD1. CDR1 and CDR2 from the germline V gene are LNHDA and SQIVND (reference sequence). This CDR3 contains 13 residues. Germline trimming cut 5 bases from V and 8 bases from J; bases unmatched to any gene: 6. CDR3 sequence reads: CASSVQGAPGYTF. CDR3 sequence (DNA): TGTGCCAGTAGTGTACAGGGGGCGCCGGGCTACACCTTC.

The chain employs TRBV2 and TRBJ1-5; D gene uncertain. Between the trimmed V and J ends, which lost 1 base and 0 bases, there was a span of 10 bases. Germline CDR1 is SNHLY and CDR2 is FYNNEI. This CDR3 has 16 amino acids. The CDR3, as DNA: TGTGCCAGCAGTGAAGTGCCAGGTTATAGCAATCAGCCCCAGCATTTT. Encoded protein: CASSEVPGYSNQPQHF.

The CDR3 protein is CASSPRMNREPFTGELFF. The CDR3, as DNA: TGTGCCAGCAGCCCCCGGATGAATAGGGAACCTTTCACCGGGGAGCTGTTTTTT. The chain has TRBV9 and TRBJ2-2, with D unclear. The ends were cut back, 4 bases at V and 4 bases at J, with 23 bases in the middle. The CDR3 runs 18 residues. Germline CDR1 is SGDLS and CDR2 is YYNGEE. The variable domain in full, completed from reference TRBV9 and TRBJ2-2, reads DSGVTQTPKHLITATGQRVTLRCSPRSGDLSVYWYQQSLDQGLQFLIQYYNGEERAKGNILERFSAQQFPDLHSELNLSSLELGDSALYFCASSPRMNREPFTGELFFGEGSRLTVL.

The DNA for the CDR3 is TGCGCCAGCGCACCCTTGGTGAAAGATACGCAGTATTTT. It specifies CASAPLVKDTQYF. The chain joins TRBV5-1 to TRBJ2-3; unclear D gene. V dropped 7 bases and J dropped 5 bases, with 14 bases sitting between them. Germline loops: CDR1 SGHRS, CDR2 YFSETQ. The CDR3 has 13 amino acids.